The clone carrying this T cell receptor (beta chain) has just a few counts. The data were taken from a study of T-cell memory formation after mild COVID-19. MiXCR was run by TCRdb on the 5' RACE reads, yielding one entry per CDR3 protein. The sample carries some 350,000 distinct CDR3 sequences, roughly 13% recorded once. There are 13 residues in the CDR3. Germline V gives CDR1 ENHRY, CDR2 SYGVKD. Trimming left V 10 bases short and J 1 base short, with 13 bases between. The sample comprised PBMCs or a T cell subset sorted from them (not recorded which). The chain links TRBV10-3 to TRBJ1-1; possible D gene TRBD1, 5 bases. The TCR comes from a man aged 18 to 30 who had mild COVID-19 (a few samples of this study predate the infection). Cell type and time point are not known. The CDR3 coding sequence is TGTGCCACCCGGGGCAGATCGAACACTGAAGCTTTCTTT. Protein: CATRGRSNTEAFF.